Sequencing of this T cell receptor beta chain was carried out in a study of siplizumab effects on memory and regulatory T cells. In its sample, this clone was seen once. Its matching antigen is unknown. The method was immunoSEQ multiplex PCR; TCRdb's version includes in-frame clones alone and lacks a portion of them. The repertoire holds 100,000 or so clones, with approximately 91% as singletons. Germline CDR1 SEHNR, CDR2 FQNEAQ (reference sequence). This CDR3 has 14 amino acids. Trimming cost V 3 bases and J 11 bases; bases outside gene matches: 4. General study findings and limits: Suppressive function of proliferating Tregs from siplizumab cultures was not confirmed.

Sequenced: CD4+ T cells sorted from blood. The chain recombines TRBV7-9 with TRBJ1-4; 12 nucleotides line up with TRBD1. This TCR came from a human donor in good health. Some clones in this sample may be carry-over from other donors' samples. CDR3 region: CASSFGDRGQKLFF. In DNA form, the CDR3 reads TGTGCCAGCAGCTTTGGGGACAGGGGGCAGAAACTGTTTTTT.